This TCR beta chain derives from a study of CD8+CD57+ T cells in acquired aplastic anemia. Across the whole study: DNA from sorted CD4+ and CD8+ cells averaged around 3.5 ug.

Per germline, CDR1 SGHAT and CDR2 FQDESV (reference sequence). This CDR3 is built from 16 residues. V dropped 0 bases and J dropped 5; count of bases not matched to a gene: 7. The use of genomic DNA as template underpinned the TCR beta VDJ and CDR3 profiling. TCRdb itself ran the reads through MiXCR, one entry per CDR3 protein. The sample includes about 160,000 distinct CDR3 sequences, roughly 40% of them seen just once. General observations from the study: No significant difference in CD8+ Simpson's diversity was found between patients and controls. Researchers report that twenty-nine CD8+ CDR3 sequences appeared in both patients and controls.

Regarding this clonotype: What it binds is unknown.

The receptor was derived from a human donor in good health. The chain uses TRBV11-1 and TRBJ1-1, with 9 positions matching TRBD1. The sample consisted of sorted CD4+, CD8+, or CD8+CD57+ T cells (not recorded which) from PBMCs. CDR3 sequence: CASSLAGTGTKTEAFF. CDR3 in DNA: TGTGCCAGCAGCTTAGCGGGGACAGGGACGAAAACTGAAGCTTTCTTT.